The 13 T cell receptor beta chains below all came from one sample that was sequenced in a study of T cell responses to AZD1222 COVID-19 vaccine. Measured with immunoSEQ multiplex PCR; TCRdb has only the in-frame clones, and not every one. The table includes fewer than 120,000 clones, 85% to 95% detected once. Sequencing used peripheral blood, obtained 28 days after the second AZD1222 dose. The origin of the receptors is an adult who received the AZD1222 COVID-19 vaccine.

The chain links TRBV7-2 to TRBJ1-2; D unresolved. Germline CDR1 SGHTA, CDR2 FQGNSA. The V end was cut by 2 bases, the J end by 0 bases, with 7 bases between. The CDR3 has 14 amino acids. The DNA of the CDR3 is TGTGCCAGCAGCTTAACACCTACTAACTATGGCTACACCTTC. As protein: CASSLTPTNYGYTF. Drawing the rest from reference TRBV7-2 and TRBJ1-2, the complete variable domain is GAGVSQSPSNKVTEKGKDVELRCDPISGHTALYWYRQSLGQGLEFLIYFQGNSAPDKSGLPSDRFSAERTGGSVSTLTIQRTQQEDSAVYLCASSLTPTNYGYTFGSGTRLTVV.

V gene TRBV5-8 combines with J gene TRBJ2-2, with TRBD2 matching over 12 bases. The CDR3 has 16 residues. The V and J ends lost 4 bases and 3 bases, in that order; junction bases with no gene match: 4. Germline V gene lookup returns CDR1 SGHTS and CDR2 YDEGEE. The CDR3 region is CASSRTSGVYTGELFF. The CDR3 DNA is TGTGCCAGCAGCCGGACTAGCGGGGTTTACACCGGGGAGCTGTTTTTT.

V is TRBV2 and J is TRBJ1-5; D unclear. Germline V gene data show CDR1 as SNHLY and CDR2 as FYNNEI. V dropped 8 bases and J dropped 5 bases, with 19 bases sitting between them. CDR3 size: 15 residues. CDR3 amino acids: CASSRFAAPYQPQHF. Written as DNA, the CDR3 is TGTGCCAGCTCGAGGTTTGCGGCTCCATATCAGCCCCAGCATTTT.

The chain links TRBV6-5 to TRBJ1-5; 7 bases map to TRBD1. V trimming: 7 bases; J trimming: 1 base; junction bases outside the gene matches: 7. The CDR3 spans 15 residues. CDR1 and CDR2 from the germline V gene are MNHEY and SVGAGI. CDR3 sequence reads: CASKIDRASNQPQHF. CDR3 nucleotide sequence: TGTGCCAGCAAGATAGACAGGGCCAGCAATCAGCCCCAGCATTTT.

This chain links TRBV3-1 (or the pseudogene TRBV3-2) with TRBJ2-7; D might be TRBD1 (7 bases). The CDR3 has 14 amino acids. Trimming stripped 3 bases from V and 4 bases from J, with 13 bases between. Looked up from germline, CDR1 is LGHDT and CDR2 is YNNKEL (reference sequence). The CDR3 here is CASSQQGGEYEQYF. The CDR3 nucleotides read TGTGCCAGCAGCCAGCAGGGGGGAGAGTACGAGCAGTACTTC.

The chain employs TRBV19 and TRBJ1-4, with D unclear. Germline CDR1 is LNHDA and CDR2 is SQIVND (reference sequence). The V end was cut by 6 bases, the J end by 4 bases, with 3 bases between. The CDR3 runs 11 residues. The CDR3 is CASRGNEKLFF. The CDR3 DNA reads as TGTGCCAGTAGGGGTAATGAAAAACTGTTTTTT.

The chain employs TRBV5-5 and TRBJ2-7, with 11 positions matching TRBD2. Germline assignment: CDR1 SGHKS and CDR2 YYEKEE (reference sequence). This CDR3 is 15 amino acids long. V was pared by 4 bases and J by 7 bases, with 10 bases of the junction left unmatched. The CDR3 bases are TGTGCCAGCAGCCCCGGACTAGCGGGTGGCCGGGAGCAGTACTTC. Translated: CASSPGLAGGREQYF.

The rearrangement links TRBV28 to TRBJ2-1, with TRBD2 matching 12 bases. The CDR3 totals 16 residues. The V gene end was trimmed by 3 bases and the J gene end by 4 bases; junction bases not matched to a gene: 4. CDR1 MDHEN and CDR2 SYDVKM come from the germline V gene. CDR3 amino acids: CASSLKTSGGYNEQFF. CDR3 coding DNA: TGTGCCAGCAGTTTGAAGACTAGCGGGGGTTACAATGAGCAGTTCTTC.

The chain links TRBV3-1 (or the pseudogene TRBV3-2) to TRBJ1-1, with D unresolved. The germline V and J ends were trimmed by 4 bases and 1 base, with 13 bases remaining between them. Germline loops: CDR1 LGHDT, CDR2 YNNKEL (reference sequence). The CDR3 runs to 15 residues. The CDR3 is CASSPSGKRNTEAFF. CDR3 DNA sequence: TGTGCCAGCAGCCCCAGTGGGAAAAGGAACACTGAAGCTTTCTTT.

The chain couples TRBV28 to TRBJ2-7; TRBD2 aligns across 8 bases. This CDR3 is 15 amino acids long. In germline, CDR1 is MDHEN, CDR2 SYDVKM. V trimming: 10 bases; J trimming: 0 bases; junction bases outside the gene matches: 11. The CDR3 spells CATINGGVNSYEQYF. In DNA form, the CDR3 reads TGTGCCACCATCAACGGGGGGGTGAACTCCTACGAGCAGTACTTC. The whole variable domain, remainder taken from reference TRBV28 and TRBJ2-7, is DVKVTQSSRYLVKRTGEKVFLECVQDMDHENMFWYRQDPGLGLRLIYFSYDVKMKEKGDIPEGYSVSREKKERFSLILESASTNQTSMYLCATINGGVNSYEQYFGPGTRLTVT.

This chain joins TRBV5-1 and TRBJ1-1, with no clear D. Germline assignment: CDR1 SGHRS and CDR2 YFSETQ. The CDR3 contains 14 residues. Trimming cost V 0 bases and J 4 bases, with 10 bases left between them. CDR3 sequence reads: CASSLALEGTEAFF. The CDR3 coding sequence is TGCGCCAGCAGCTTGGCCCTGGAGGGCACTGAAGCTTTCTTT.

The J gene is TRBJ2-1, the V gene TRBV9; D remains unclear. The CDR3 spans 14 residues. The V gene's germline CDR1 is SGDLS and CDR2 YYNGEE. Deletions cut 4 bases from V and 2 bases from J, with 10 bases between. Written as DNA, the CDR3 is TGTGCCAGCAGCCCTCCTGTAACCTACAATGAGCAGTTCTTC. The encoded protein is CASSPPVTYNEQFF.

This clone was recorded only once. The chain links TRBV29-1 to TRBJ1-2, with D possibly being TRBD1 (6 bases). Germline CDR1 SQVTM, CDR2 ANQGSEA. This CDR3 contains 18 residues. V shed 2 bases and J shed 4 bases, with 26 bases lying between them. The CDR3 region has the DNA TGCAGCGTTGAAATTAGGGGGACTCCAGACAAAATTTCCTATGGCTACACCTTC. Amino acid sequence: CSVEIRGTPDKISYGYTF.